This T cell receptor (beta chain) emerged from a study of control samples from healthy donors and cancer patients. The V end lost 7 bases, the J end lost 4 bases, and 8 bases lay between the germline ends. The CDR3 runs to 13 residues. The V gene's germline CDR1 is MNHEY and CDR2 SVGEGT. Using immunoSEQ multiplex PCR, the repertoire was profiled, and TCRdb retains in-frame clones only, with some absent. The sample includes fewer than 120,000 clones, 70% to 90% of them seen just once. The TCR was taken from a woman aged 55-75 years with lung cancer. The specimen was PBMCs. V usage is TRBV6-2 or TRBV6-3 and J usage is TRBJ2-6, with no clear D. In DNA, the CDR3 is TGTGCCAGCACCCCCACCGGGGCCAACGTCCTGACTTTC. Translating it yields CASTPTGANVLTF.